A selection of T cell receptor beta chains follows, all from one sample in a study of shared clonotypes between healthy human individuals. This table comes from immunoSEQ multiplex PCR, and its TCRdb copy is limited to in-frame clones, with some not included. Among approximately 1.5 million clones listed, 97% to 99% were seen once. The source material was naive CD4+ T cells sorted from blood. These receptors were taken from a man younger than 45 in good health. The CDR3 runs from the conserved cysteine through the conserved F or W.

j_call v_call cdr3_aa
TRBJ2-1 TRBV11-1 CASSLAPGSYNEQFF
TRBJ2-5 TRBV11-2 CASNRVGETQYF
TRBJ2-6 TRBV7-2 CASSLQRPGANVLTF
TRBJ2-5 TRBV4-2 CASSLLLDLETQYF
TRBJ1-1 TRBV4-1 CASSQVRELRTSVAFF
TRBJ2-1 TRBV29-1 CSGDSYNEQFF
TRBJ2-5 TRBV5-4 CASSLKPGTEAQETQYF
TRBJ1-4 TRBV27 CASSFRQGIEKLFF
TRBJ2-7 TRBV28 CASRVKGGNDEQYF
TRBJ1-2 TRBV13 CASSLKLGGTTTVGYTF
TRBJ1-2 TRBV4-3 CASSQDRQNYGYTF
TRBJ2-2 TRBV6-5 CASSWNSGAGELFF
TRBJ2-1 TRBV5-1 CASSLAGSSYNEQFF
TRBJ2-3 TRBV6-5 CASRSRDYPTDTQYF
TRBJ2-3 TRBV6-6 CASRTSGSSRSDTQYF
TRBJ2-1 TRBV5-1 CASSWGTSAYNEQFF
TRBJ2-5 TRBV6-8 CASSYSRGSPQETQYF
TRBJ2-3 TRBV5-6 CASSLGGGTDTQYF
TRBJ2-7 TRBV5-1 CASSFSQGAYEQYF
TRBJ2-6 TRBV7-2 CASSYRTAGANVLTF
TRBJ2-2 TRBV5-1 CASSSPPFRELFF
TRBJ1-3 TRBV25-1 CASSGNTIYF
TRBJ1-5 TRBV30 CAWRSGQRNQPQHF
TRBJ2-5 TRBV5-1 CASSPGLAGVGEETQYF
TRBJ2-3 TRBV11-2 CASSPGRRPTDTQYF
TRBJ2-1 TRBV18 CASSLTGAGNNEQFF
TRBJ2-5 TRBV5-5 CASSFGLAGAETQYF
TRBJ2-3 TRBV18 CASPPALAGGQDTQYF
TRBJ2-1 TRBV19 CASMGTGATNEQFF
TRBJ2-3 TRBV12-5 CASGPWSNRAPLSYTQYF
TRBJ2-5 TRBV28 CASSLDLYQETQYF
TRBJ1-1 TRBV29-1 CSHGGQGTEAFF
TRBJ2-1 TRBV29-1 CSVAGWGGAGWYDSYNEQFF
TRBJ2-7 TRBV28 CASSLPGVGYEQYF
TRBJ2-1 TRBV15 CATSIELVGVYNEQFF
TRBJ2-7 TRBV29-1 CSVVSDRVSGSYEQYF
TRBJ2-7 TRBV7-9 CASSLVRAYEQYF
TRBJ2-2 TRBV7-2 CASKGLWWSGELFF
TRBJ2-5 TRBV9 CASSAGHHQETQYF
TRBJ2-7 TRBV10-3 CAISESDGSYEQYF
TRBJ2-7 TRBV6-1 CASSEASFQGYEQYF
TRBJ2-5 TRBV6-1 CASRLAGPTQYF